Detailed here is one T cell receptor (beta chain). No antigen is known for it. The cohort comprised individuals with locally advanced or metastatic urothelial carcinoma. This sample was included in a study of PD-L1 blockade in urothelial cancer. Looking at the study overall: Patients previously received 0 to 3 chemotherapy regimens. Median T cell yield per blood sample was about 140,000 cells.

This CDR3 region has 14 residues. CDR1 and CDR2 from the germline V gene are SNHLY and FYNNEI. Trimming removed 4 bases at V and 1 base at J, with 9 bases between. Study findings and constraints: Better survival was forecast by a pretreatment blood TCR clonality below the median.

The repertoire was sequenced with immunoSEQ multiplex PCR; TCRdb's copy has only in-frame clones and lacks some. The sample has 75,000 to 95,000 clones, roughly 90% seen once. The TCR was taken from a man aged 55 to 69 with urothelial cancer. This specimen was PBMCs, taken around atezolizumab (anti-PD-L1) treatment. The chain recombines TRBV2 with TRBJ2-3; D unresolved. The CDR3 loop reads CASSGSVRTDTQYF. The CDR3 region has the DNA TGTGCCAGCAGTGGTTCGGTCCGCACAGATACGCAGTATTTT.